One and the same sample provided the 8 T cell receptor beta chains below, sequenced in a study of T cells in Graves' hyperthyroidism and ophthalmopathy. Researchers took RNA transcripts and amplified the TCR beta CDR3 regions from them. First-round RT-PCR of the TCR CDR3 relied on the HTBI primer set. TCRdb passed the multiplex PCR reads through MiXCR, listing each CDR3 protein once. Here the sample spans under 300,000 distinct CDR3 sequences, about 13% being singletons. The sequencing sample was made of blood. The receptor set was obtained from a woman aged 40 to 55 with Graves' hyperthyroidism.

The chain joins TRBV7-9 to TRBJ1-1; D is possibly TRBD1 (5 bases). Looked up from germline, CDR1 is SEHNR and CDR2 is FQNEAQ (reference sequence). Trimming cost V 1 base and J 10 bases, with 13 bases left between them. The CDR3 extends over 13 amino acids. CDR3 sequence reads: CASSLVRGRAAFF. DNA of the CDR3: TGTGCCAGCAGCTTAGTCCGGGGCAGGGCAGCTTTCTTT.

This clonotype was recorded a few times. The chain is built from TRBV10-2 and TRBJ2-5; D ambiguous. Germline V gives CDR1 WSHSY, CDR2 SAAADI. V shed 5 bases and J shed 0 bases, with 1 base lying between them. This CDR3 has 11 amino acids. DNA for the CDR3: TGCGCCAGCAGTCACCAAGAGACCCAGTACTTC. This translates into CASSHQETQYF.

A few counts support this clonotype. The chain joins TRBV20-1 to TRBJ2-7; 8 bases line up with TRBD2. Trimming took 1 base from V and 0 from J; bases not matched to a gene: 23. The length of the CDR3 is 21 residues. Per germline, CDR1 DFQATT and CDR2 SNEGSKA (reference sequence). In DNA, the CDR3 is TGCAGTGCTAGAGGGGAGCAGATAACGGGGGGGACGCTAAGGAGCTCCTACGAGCAGTACTTC. Its protein is CSARGEQITGGTLRSSYEQYF.

This clonotype was seen many times. J is TRBJ2-5 and V is TRBV7-2; D perhaps matches TRBD1 (5 bases). The CDR3 contains 13 residues. The germline V gene has CDR1 SGHTA and CDR2 FQGNSA. Deletions cut 6 bases from V and 0 bases from J, with 8 bases between. As DNA, the CDR3 is TGTGCCAGCAGTCCAGGGAACCAAGAGACCCAGTACTTC. Residues: CASSPGNQETQYF.

In this sample, this clonotype turned up many times. The V gene is TRBV5-5, the J gene TRBJ1-5; tentative D call: TRBD1 (6 bases). CDR1 and CDR2 from the germline V gene are SGHKS and YYEKEE (reference sequence). Between the trimmed V and J ends, which lost 0 bases and 7 bases, there was a span of 11 bases. This CDR3 spans 14 amino acids. The CDR3 is CASSLDPGAQPQHF. DNA for the CDR3: TGTGCCAGCAGCTTGGATCCGGGGGCCCAGCCCCAGCATTTT.

This clonotype was found many times. V is TRBV28 and J is TRBJ1-2; 10 nucleotides agree with TRBD1. The CDR3 is 15 amino acids. Germline V CDR1 and CDR2: MDHEN, SYDVKM. V lost 5 bases to trimming and J lost 4 bases; unmatched junction nucleotides: 7. Here the CDR3 DNA reads TGTGCCAGCAGTGGAGCCGGGACAGGGGCCTATGGCTACACCTTC. It yields the protein CASSGAGTGAYGYTF.

The chain combines TRBV5-1 with TRBJ2-5; D gene unclear. V gave up 4 bases and J gave up 5 bases, with 15 bases separating them. Germline lookup yields CDR1 SGHRS and CDR2 YFSETQ. This CDR3 contains 14 residues. The CDR3: CASSVGTLSETQYF. The CDR3 DNA sequence: TGCGCCAGCAGCGTAGGAACTCTTAGCGAGACCCAGTACTTC.

The sample holds many counts of this clonotype. This chain links TRBV29-1 with TRBJ2-7, with TRBD2 matching over 13 bases. The V segment lost 6 bases and the J segment 2 bases; nucleotides outside the gene matches: 7. The CDR3 is made up of 15 amino acids. CDR1 SQVTM and CDR2 ANQGSEA come from the germline V gene. The CDR3 loop reads CSVAAGTSGTYEQYF. The CDR3 DNA reads TGCAGCGTCGCCGCGGGGACTAGCGGGACCTACGAGCAGTACTTC.